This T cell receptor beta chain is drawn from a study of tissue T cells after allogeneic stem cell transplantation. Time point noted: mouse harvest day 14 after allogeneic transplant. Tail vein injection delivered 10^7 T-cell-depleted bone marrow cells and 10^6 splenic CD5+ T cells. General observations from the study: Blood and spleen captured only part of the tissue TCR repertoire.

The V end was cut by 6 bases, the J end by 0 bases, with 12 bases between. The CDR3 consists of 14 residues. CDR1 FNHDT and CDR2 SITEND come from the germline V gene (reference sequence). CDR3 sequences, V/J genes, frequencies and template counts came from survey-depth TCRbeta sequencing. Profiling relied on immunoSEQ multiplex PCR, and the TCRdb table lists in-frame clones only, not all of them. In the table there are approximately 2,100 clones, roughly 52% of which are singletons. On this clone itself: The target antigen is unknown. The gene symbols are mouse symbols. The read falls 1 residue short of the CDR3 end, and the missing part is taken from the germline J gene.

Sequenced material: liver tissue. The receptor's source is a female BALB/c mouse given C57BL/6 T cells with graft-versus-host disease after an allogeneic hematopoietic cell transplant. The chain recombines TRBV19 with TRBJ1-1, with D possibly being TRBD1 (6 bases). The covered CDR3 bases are TGTGCCAGCACCACGGGACAACCAAACACAGAAGTCTTC. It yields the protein CASTTGQPNTEVF. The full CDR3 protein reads CASTTGQPNTEVFF. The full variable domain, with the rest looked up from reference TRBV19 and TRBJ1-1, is GGIITQTPKFLIGQEGQKLTLKCQQNFNHDTMYWYRQDSGKGLRLIYYSITENDLQKGDLSEGYDASREKKSSFSLTVTSAQKNEMAVFLCASTTGQPNTEVFFGKGTRLTVV.